A single TCR beta chain is shown here with its context. The data originate from a study of cytomegalovirus exposure and HLA in healthy donors. The CDR3 extends over 16 amino acids. The germline V gene encodes CDR1 MNHNY and CDR2 SVGAGI (reference sequence). Trimming removed 6 bases from V and 0 bases from J, with 12 bases in between. Healthy bone marrow donors supplied every sample. A multiplex PCR was run with 60 Vbeta primers and 13 Jbeta primers. Only in-frame clones appear in the TCRdb table, and some are missing; sequencing was by immunoSEQ multiplex PCR. The sample includes roughly 170,000 clones, 80% to 90% seen only once; the top ten take 1.2%.

The V and J genes are TRBV6-6 and TRBJ2-6, with a possible D match to TRBD1 (6 bases). Sequencing was carried out using PBMCs. This receptor was obtained from a girl aged 2 to 9 in good health and CMV-seropositive. CDR3 sequence reads: CASRSTRGSGANVLTF. DNA for the CDR3: TGTGCCAGCAGAAGTACCAGGGGCTCTGGGGCCAACGTCCTGACTTTC.